Listed below are T cell receptor beta chains from one sample, sequenced in a study of blood T cell repertoires in COVID-19. Produced via immunoSEQ multiplex PCR; TCRdb's table is partial and in-frame only. The sample has approximately 93,000 clones, 80% to 90% seen once. Sequenced sample: peripheral blood. The origin of the receptors is a man between 45 and 60 years old with COVID-19, enrolled during active disease. CDR3s include the opening cysteine and the closing phenylalanine or tryptophan. Fields, in order: V gene, clone size, D gene, J gene, CDR3 protein, CDR3 DNA. A D gene is named only where the DNA matches it firmly. Not all rows give a size; the values are once, few, many and, for expanded clones, a class.

>TRBV19|.|TRBD1|TRBJ1-5
CASSMVPTGADQPQHF
TGTGCCAGTAGTATGGTCCCGACAGGGGCGGATCAGCCCCAGCATTTT
>TRBV6-2/TRBV6-3|.|TRBD1|TRBJ1-2
CASSYPDRATNYGYTF
TGTGCCAGCAGTTACCCCGACAGGGCAACTAACTATGGCTACACCTTC
>TRBV7-7|.|TRBD1|TRBJ2-7
CASSLGTGLDEQYF
TGTGCTAGCAGCTTAGGGACAGGGCTTGACGAGCAGTACTTC
>TRBV11-2|.|TRBD2|TRBJ2-1
CASSRAGGSYNEQFF
TGTGCCAGCAGCCGAGCGGGGGGGTCCTACAATGAGCAGTTCTTC
>TRBV19|.|.|TRBJ1-5
CASSFGGLLGNQPQHF
TGTGCCAGTAGTTTTGGCGGGTTATTGGGCAATCAGCCCCAGCATTTT
>TRBV4-1|.|TRBD2|TRBJ2-4
CASSQGSGGADIQYF
TGCGCCAGCAGCCAAGGGAGCGGGGGGGCGGACATTCAGTACTTC
>TRBV7-8|.|.|TRBJ1-2
CASSLAGGNYGYTF
TGTGCCAGCAGCTTAGCGGGAGGGAACTATGGCTACACCTTC
>TRBV25-1|.|.|TRBJ1-2
CASSEMAGARGYTF
TGTGCCAGCAGTGAAATGGCAGGGGCGCGTGGCTACACCTTC
>TRBV9|once|TRBD2|TRBJ2-7
CASSPSPTGTTYEQYF
TGTGCCAGCAGCCCTAGCCCCACGGGGACTACCTACGAGCAGTACTTC
>TRBV3-1/TRBV3-2|.|TRBD1|TRBJ1-4
CASSPTGLNEKLFF
TGTGCCAGCAGCCCGACAGGGCTTAATGAAAAACTGTTTTTT
>TRBV7-8|.|TRBD2|TRBJ2-2
CASSLMTGGGTGELFF
TGTGCCAGCAGCTTAATGACGGGGGGTGGCACCGGGGAGCTGTTTTTT
>TRBV5-1|.|TRBD1|TRBJ1-1
CASSLAIQGAAAEAFF
TGCGCCAGCAGCTTGGCCATACAGGGGGCCGCGGCTGAAGCTTTCTTT
>TRBV29-1|.|TRBD1|TRBJ1-5
CSVRTGGSNQPQHF
TGCAGCGTCCGGACAGGGGGTAGCAATCAGCCCCAGCATTTT
>TRBV5-4|.|TRBD1|TRBJ2-3
CASSPGDRRSTDTQYF
TGTGCCAGCAGCCCTGGGGACAGGAGAAGCACAGATACGCAGTATTTT
>TRBV20-1|.|TRBD1|TRBJ2-3
CSASRQGGTDTQYF
TGCAGTGCTAGTAGACAGGGCGGCACAGATACGCAGTATTTT
>TRBV30|.|TRBD1|TRBJ2-1
CAWSLRAGGLSYNEQFF
TGTGCCTGGAGCCTAAGGGCAGGGGGCCTGTCCTACAATGAGCAGTTCTTC